This is a list of T cell receptor beta chains from one sample in a study of blood T cell repertoires in COVID-19. The repertoire was sequenced with immunoSEQ multiplex PCR; TCRdb's copy has only in-frame clones and lacks some. Of over 130,000 clones listed, almost 85% were seen once; the top ten hold 3% to 4%. Input material: PBMCs or T cells enriched from blood (not recorded which). All receptors come from a woman between 50 and 59 years old with acute COVID-19. Each CDR3 is given with its conserved first and last residue. D genes are given only for firm matches. Not all rows give a size; the values are once, few, many and, for expanded clones, a class.

V	size	D	J	CDR3	DNA
TRBV4-3	.	.	TRBJ1-2	CASSRNRQPVYGYTF	TGCGCCAGCAGCCGGAATAGACAACCTGTCTATGGCTACACCTTC
TRBV9	.	TRBD1	TRBJ1-5	CASSVIRTGGPNQPQHF	TGTGCCAGCAGCGTAATTAGGACAGGGGGTCCCAATCAGCCCCAGCATTTT
TRBV30	many	.	TRBJ1-2	CAWDQTGPEGYTF	TGTGCCTGGGATCAGACAGGCCCGGAGGGCTACACCTTC
TRBV19	.	.	TRBJ1-5	CASSIDPAYSNQPQHF	TGTGCCAGTAGTATAGATCCAGCGTATAGCAATCAGCCCCAGCATTTT
TRBV18	.	.	TRBJ2-5	CASSPRSTVGETQYF	TGTGCCAGCTCACCACGGTCGACAGTGGGTGAGACCCAGTACTTC
TRBV4-1	once	TRBD2	TRBJ2-7	CASSLLLAGGGHEQYF	TGCGCCAGCAGCCTCTTGCTAGCGGGAGGGGGGCACGAGCAGTACTTC
TRBV6-5	once	TRBD1	TRBJ2-7	CASLQGAYTYEQYF	TGTGCCAGCCTCCAGGGGGCCTATACCTACGAGCAGTACTTC
TRBV7-3	.	.	TRBJ2-3	CASSTRTAGTDTQYF	TGTGCCAGCAGCACTAGGACAGCCGGCACAGATACGCAGTATTTT
TRBV9	.	.	TRBJ1-1	CASSVVGQNTEAFF	TGTGCCAGCAGCGTAGTTGGTCAGAATACTGAAGCTTTCTTT
TRBV7-8	.	TRBD1	TRBJ2-7	CASRGTTGGVGEQYF	TGTGCCAGCAGGGGCACCACAGGGGGCGTAGGGGAGCAGTACTTC
TRBV29-1	.	.	TRBJ1-1	CSVDGGPEAFF	TGCAGCGTGGACGGAGGACCTGAAGCTTTCTTT
TRBV25-1	.	.	TRBJ2-1	CASSERTTVHEQFF	TGTGCCAGCAGTGAAAGAACGACTGTGCATGAGCAGTTCTTC
TRBV18	.	TRBD2	TRBJ2-1	CASSAGTSGVYEQFF	TGTGCCAGCTCCGCCGGGACTAGCGGGGTCTATGAGCAGTTCTTC
TRBV4-1	.	.	TRBJ2-3	CASSRLGAGPTDTQYF	TGCGCCAGCAGCCGCCTTGGGGCAGGCCCCACAGATACGCAGTATTTT
TRBV7-2	few	.	TRBJ1-5	CASSPRGSDQPQHF	TGTGCCAGCAGCCCTCGGGGGTCGGATCAGCCCCAGCATTTT
TRBV27	.	TRBD1	TRBJ1-5	CASSHGWTGRGSNQPQHF	TGTGCCAGCAGTCACGGGTGGACAGGGCGGGGTAGCAATCAGCCCCAGCATTTT
TRBV12-3/TRBV12-4	.	.	TRBJ1-1	CASSLLLGPEAFF	TGTGCCAGCAGTTTACTGCTTGGCCCAGAAGCTTTCTTT
TRBV5-1	.	TRBD1	TRBJ1-1	CASSSDRVNTEAFF	TGCGCCAGCAGCTCTGACAGGGTGAACACTGAAGCTTTCTTT
TRBV6-5	once	.	TRBJ2-7	CASIRAYEQYF	TGTGCCAGCATCAGGGCATACGAGCAGTACTTC
TRBV9	.	.	TRBJ2-3	CASSPPQGTDTQYF	TGTGCCAGCAGCCCTCCCCAGGGTACAGATACGCAGTATTTT
TRBV3-1/TRBV3-2	.	TRBD2	TRBJ2-1	CASSQGTSEQFF	TGTGCCAGCAGCCAAGGGACTAGTGAGCAGTTCTTC
TRBV2	once	TRBD2	TRBJ2-4	CASSGGAKNIQYF	TGTGCCAGCTCGGGGGGGGCCAAAAACATTCAGTACTTC
TRBV7-3	.	TRBD2	TRBJ2-5	CASSLGLLAGETQETQYF	TGTGCCAGCAGCTTAGGGCTCCTAGCGGGGGAGACACAAGAGACCCAGTACTTC
TRBV24-1	.	TRBD1	TRBJ1-2	CATSEGQGTGGYTF	TGTGCCACCAGTGAGGGACAGGGGACGGGAGGCTACACCTTC
TRBV3-1/TRBV3-2	.	.	TRBJ1-1	CASSQSARGGAFF	TGTGCCAGCAGCCAATCCGCGCGCGGGGGGGCTTTCTTT
TRBV28	.	TRBD2	TRBJ2-7	CASQRGSSYEQYF	TGTGCCAGTCAGCGGGGGAGCTCCTACGAGCAGTACTTC
TRBV3-1/TRBV3-2	.	.	TRBJ1-3	CASSQQGSSGNTIYF	TGTGCCAGCAGCCAGCAGGGGAGCTCTGGAAACACCATATATTTT
TRBV7-9	.	.	TRBJ1-1	CASSPRTPSTGLVTEAFF	TGTGCCAGCAGCCCCCGAACGCCCTCAACAGGGTTGGTCACTGAAGCTTTCTTT
TRBV30	.	.	TRBJ1-1	CAWSPGWSTEAFF	TGTGCCTGGAGTCCAGGGTGGAGCACTGAAGCTTTCTTT
TRBV3-1/TRBV3-2	.	.	TRBJ1-2	CASSQDWLDYGYTF	TGTGCCAGCAGCCAAGACTGGTTAGACTATGGCTACACCTTC
TRBV2	once	TRBD1	TRBJ2-2	CASSGQGSNTGELFF	TGTGCCAGCAGCGGACAGGGTTCGAACACCGGGGAGCTGTTTTTT
TRBV5-6	.	.	TRBJ2-7	CASSLIKGEQYF	TGTGCCAGCAGCTTAATAAAGGGGGAGCAGTACTTC
TRBV11-2	.	TRBD2	TRBJ2-5	CASSQLAGVFAGRTQYF	TGTGCCAGCAGCCAACTAGCGGGAGTATTCGCGGGGCGGACCCAGTACTTC
TRBV7-2	.	TRBD1	TRBJ1-2	CASSFGTGSYGYTF	TGTGCCAGCAGCTTTGGGACAGGGAGCTATGGCTACACCTTC
TRBV20-1	few	.	TRBJ2-5	CSARGPETQYF	TGCAGTGCTAGAGGGCCGGAGACCCAGTACTTC
TRBV5-6	.	.	TRBJ2-3	CASSLVASTDTQYF	TGTGCCAGCAGCTTGGTGGCTAGCACAGATACGCAGTATTTT
TRBV24-1	.	.	TRBJ2-2	CATSTTKGGGPWTGELFF	TGTGCCACCAGCACAACCAAGGGGGGGGGCCCTTGGACCGGGGAGCTGTTTTTT
TRBV19	.	TRBD2	TRBJ2-2	CAKGLAGTGELFF	TGTGCCAAGGGACTAGCGGGAACCGGGGAGCTGTTTTTT
TRBV7-9	.	.	TRBJ2-1	CASSSNRGAGVGNEQFF	TGTGCCAGCAGCTCAAACCGGGGAGCCGGAGTCGGCAATGAGCAGTTCTTC
TRBV6-2/TRBV6-3	once	TRBD1	TRBJ2-2	CASSYSQGVLTGELFF	TGTGCCAGCAGTTACTCTCAGGGGGTATTAACCGGGGAGCTGTTTTTT
TRBV7-8	.	TRBD2	TRBJ2-3	CASSLAVAGTTDTQYF	TGTGCCAGCAGCTTAGCGGTAGCGGGGACGACAGATACGCAGTATTTT